This T cell receptor beta chain was sequenced for a study of T cells in Graves' hyperthyroidism and ophthalmopathy (dated by TCRdb to the late 2010s). With respect to the entire study: Peripheral blood was sampled at the time of initial diagnosis, prior to any treatment. After blood sampling, hyperthyroidism patients were treated with methimazole at a starting dose of 30 mg daily, and ophthalmopathy patients were treated with high-dose intravenous methylprednisolone. Whether ophthalmopathy could be predicted prospectively was tested in an independent validation cohort made up of 18 to 20 hyperthyroidism patients plus 17 patients who later progressed to ophthalmopathy. TCR V-J signatures able to tell the groups apart were searched for in a discovery cohort of approximately 95 patients, of whom over 40 had Graves' ophthalmopathy and roughly 57 had stable Graves' hyperthyroidism. The paper describes TCR Vbeta CDR3 sequencing of 135 peripheral blood samples, made up of some 40 ophthalmopathy patients, more than 70 hyperthyroidism patients and roughly 17 progressor patients. The 100 or so discovery patients were divided at random into training and test sets in a 7:3 ratio. In more than 5 Graves' hyperthyroidism patients, the study also compared T-cell repertoires from thyroid tissue with T-cell repertoires from blood.

The TCR beta CDR3 regions were amplified from RNA transcripts. The first round of RT-PCR for the TCR CDR3 was performed with the HTBI primer set and the Qiagen OneStep RT-PCR kit. The libraries were constructed in a second round of multiplex PCR and then size-selected and purified. Paired-end sequencing of the libraries was performed with 100 bp reads on an Illumina HiSeq2000. From the authors' description of their analysis: SOAPnuke was used to process the raw data, throwing out any read that contained adapters or uncalled bases, had a mean Phred below 15, or lacked an exact constant-primer or identifier match. High-quality paired reads were merged with COPE v1.2.5, and unique nucleotide sequences were defined as clonotypes. MiTCR v1.1 was used to align the clonotypes against IMGT TRBV, TRBD and TRBJ reference segments. Analysis was restricted to V-J combinations with a frequency above 0.0001, which covered over 98% of repertoires. The TCS score was defined as the ratio of F50 (clonal expansion) to E x V (chaos), calculated using BLOSUM62-based TCRdist between CDR3 peptides within each V-J. Welch's t-statistics and random forest reduced 450 to 600 V-J features to 13, which were used in a naive Bayes classifier (R e1071). TCRdb reprocessed the public reads (quality trimming at Q25 with fastp, clone calling with MiXCR) and kept in-frame beta chains. Entries that share a CDR3 protein sequence are merged under the most common genes and DNA. The V and J calls follow TCRdb's processing rather than the paper's. The sample contains some 460,000 distinct CDR3 sequences, approximately 14% of them found a single time. The ten largest make up around 7.3% of the sample.

Beyond this particular receptor, the publication reports: In validation, the model predicted progression to ophthalmopathy a median of around 6.5 months before onset, with approximately 71% sensitivity and about 75% specificity. Sample size was not statistically predetermined, and blinding of investigators to group allocation was not performed. Blood samples also contained most of the expanded thyroid clonotypes (frequency above 0.001), which suggests that blood repertoires may reflect thyroid immune responses. A 13 V-J signature model separated ophthalmopathy from stable hyperthyroidism, with approximately 86% sensitivity and approximately 81% specificity in cross-validation and 80%/75% in testing.

About this clonotype: It has no known antigen specificity. The input lacks base qualities; no much larger clone sits a single base away.

The germline V gene sets CDR1 to SGHAT and CDR2 to FQNNGV. Clipping removes 6 bases from V and 8 bases from J, with 9 as the unmatched junction base count. The CDR3 covers 14 residues, taking in both the cysteine and the phenylalanine. The read is trimmed to its CDR3 DNA, 42 bases read in frame from base 1. Stable Graves' hyperthyroidism was defined as no progression to ophthalmopathy during 18 months of follow-up. Hyperthyroidism patients were newly diagnosed, had a disease duration of under 2 months, and were aged 18 to 65 years. Patients with uncontrolled infections, other autoimmune diseases, pregnancy or lactation were excluded. Diagnoses were established on the basis of clinical symptoms, serum thyroxine and TRAb, thyroid ultrasound, and orbital computed tomography. Ficoll-Paque density gradient centrifugation was used to isolate PBMCs from about 10 ml of fresh peripheral blood. Trizol reagent was used to extract total RNA, and RNA quality was then checked on an Agilent 2100 Bioanalyzer.

This TCR was recovered from a woman under 30 with Graves' hyperthyroidism. Sequencing input: blood. The chain was built from TRBV11-2 and TRBJ1-4; a stretch of 7 junction bases matches TRBD1. The DNA is as follows: TGTGCCAGCAGGGTCGGACAGGCCTACGAAAAACTGTTTTTT. Translated, it reads CASRVGQAYEKLFF.